By sample share, the clone carrying this T cell receptor beta chain is medium-sized (0.01 to 0.1%). Antigen unknown. This entry comes from a study of CD8 T cells in ankylosing spondylitis. Study findings and constraints: Apparently characteristic of ankylosing spondylitis blood was a TCR beta motif (fewer than ten highly homologous variants). As reported, disease-linked clones showed significant enrichment in matched ankylosing spondylitis synovial fluid.

Via MiXCR, TCRdb re-called the 5' RACE reads, giving one row per CDR3 protein. The top ten hold roughly 45% of the sample, which has around 39,000 distinct CDR3 sequences, 16% seen once. Material for sequencing was blood. This sequence originates from a male donor with ankylosing spondylitis or in good health (not recorded which).

The CDR3 bases are TGTGCCAGCAGTTCCCCAACGACACAAACAACGAACACTGAAGCTTTCTTT. As protein: CASSSPTTQTTNTEAFF. This chain uses TRBV11-2 with TRBJ1-1; D is ambiguous. The CDR3 loop spans 17 amino acids. Germline-derived CDR1 and CDR2 are SGHAT and FQNNGV. Trimming left V 6 bases short and J 1 base short, with 21 bases between.